These 16 T cell receptor beta chains came from one sample sequenced in a study of OX40 agonist ivuxolimab in advanced cancers. Profiling relied on immunoSEQ multiplex PCR, and the TCRdb table lists in-frame clones only, not all of them. The data show about 87,000 clones, less than 85% seen once. This sample comprised CD4+ or CD8+ T cells sorted from blood, obtained in a trial of the OX40 agonist ivuxolimab. The receptors were gathered from an adult with an advanced solid tumor such as melanoma, head and neck, liver or kidney cancer.

J is TRBJ2-3 and V is TRBV19; D is possibly TRBD1 (6 bases). V shed 6 bases and J shed 3 bases, with 16 bases lying between them. CDR1 is LNHDA, CDR2 SQIVND, per germline (reference sequence). The CDR3 spans 15 residues. CDR3 amino acids: CASSPQGFDTDTQYF. The CDR3 DNA reads TGTGCCAGTAGCCCACAGGGATTTGATACAGATACGCAGTATTTT.

In its sample, this clone was seen once. The CDR3 DNA reads TGTGCCAGCGGCGGACCTGCAGGGGATCACTATGGCTACACCTTC. This encodes CASGGPAGDHYGYTF. The chain employs TRBV25-1 and TRBJ1-2; D might be TRBD1 (6 bases). This CDR3 is built from 15 residues. V was cut by 8 bases and J by 3 bases, with 19 bases left in between. Looked up from germline, CDR1 is MGHDK and CDR2 is SYGVNS.

CDR3 nucleotide sequence: TGTGCCTGGACTCAGACCTACTATGGCTACACCTTC. This encodes CAWTQTYYGYTF. V is TRBV30 and J is TRBJ1-2, with unresolved D. V was trimmed by 4 bases and J by 3 bases, leaving 9 bases between them. CDR1 and CDR2 from the germline V gene are GTSNPN and SVGIG (reference sequence). The CDR3 runs 12 residues.

This clone was seen a single time. The chain carries TRBV9 and TRBJ1-2; maybe TRBD1 (6 bases). Germline CDR1 SGDLS, CDR2 YYNGEE. The CDR3 covers 14 residues. Trimming removed 3 bases at V and 2 bases at J, with 11 bases between. The CDR3 spells CASSAGQRNYGYTF. The DNA of the CDR3 is TGTGCCAGCAGCGCCGGACAGAGAAACTATGGCTACACCTTC.

This clone has just one count. The chain uses TRBV30 and TRBJ1-2, with TRBD1 matching 8 bases. This CDR3 region has 14 residues. Germline V lookup: CDR1 GTSNPN, CDR2 SVGIG (reference sequence). With V trimmed by 6 bases and J by 3 bases, 9 bases remained unmatched. The CDR3 sequence: CACESRGRHYGYTF. In DNA, the CDR3 is TGTGCCTGTGAGAGCAGGGGGCGCCACTATGGCTACACCTTC.

The chain employs TRBV7-9 and TRBJ1-5; no reliable D call. Per the germline V gene, CDR1 is SEHNR and CDR2 is FQNEAQ (reference sequence). The V gene lost 3 bases and the J gene lost 5 bases, with 5 bases spanning the gap. The CDR3 length is 12 residues. The CDR3 nucleotides read TGTGCCAGCAGCTTTGCAGATCAGCCCCAGCATTTT. Translation gives CASSFADQPQHF.

The chain carries TRBV30 and TRBJ2-3, with 15 bases lining up with TRBD2. The CDR3 is 14 residues long. Germline V gene sequence: CDR1 GTSNPN, CDR2 SVGIG (reference sequence). The ends lost 8 bases at V and 6 bases at J; junction bases unmatched: 6. CDR3: CARGGLAGGDTQYF. CDR3 nucleotides: TGTGCCCGAGGTGGACTAGCGGGGGGGGATACGCAGTATTTT.

This chain's CDR3 is CASSLQSGGATYEQYF. CDR3 nucleotide sequence: TGTGCCAGCAGCTTACAGAGCGGGGGTGCAACCTACGAGCAGTACTTC. The chain has TRBV7-2 and TRBJ2-7; 8 nucleotides line up with TRBD2. Germline V CDR1 and CDR2: SGHTA, FQGNSA. J lost 2 bases, V lost 2 bases, and 8 bases had no gene match. The CDR3 length is 16 residues. Full variable domain (outside the CDR3, taken from reference TRBV7-2 and TRBJ2-7): GAGVSQSPSNKVTEKGKDVELRCDPISGHTALYWYRQSLGQGLEFLIYFQGNSAPDKSGLPSDRFSAERTGGSVSTLTIQRTQQEDSAVYLCASSLQSGGATYEQYFGPGTRLTVT.

This rearrangement joins TRBV29-1 to TRBJ2-7, with D tentatively TRBD1 (6 bases). V was pared by 3 bases and J by 2 bases, with 8 bases between. The length of the CDR3 is 12 residues. Germline V CDR1 and CDR2: SQVTM, ANQGSEA. This CDR3 is CSVEGAAYEQYF. The CDR3 DNA is TGCAGCGTTGAGGGGGCAGCCTACGAGCAGTACTTC.

In this sample, this clone turned up once. The J gene is TRBJ1-2, the V gene TRBV4-1; no definite D call. The length of the CDR3 is 14 residues. V was trimmed by 0 bases and J by 4 bases, leaving 9 bases between them. Germline loops: CDR1 MGHRA, CDR2 YSYEKL. The CDR3 is CASSQEAGPYGYTF. The CDR3 DNA follows: TGCGCCAGCAGCCAAGAAGCAGGACCCTATGGCTACACCTTC.

This clone has only a few counts. The chain links TRBV11-1 to TRBJ1-2, with TRBD1 identical over 9 bases. The V gene's germline CDR1 is SGHAT and CDR2 FQDESV (reference sequence). The CDR3 is 11 amino acids. The CDR3: CATGGNYGYTF. In DNA, the CDR3 is TGTGCGACAGGGGGGAACTATGGCTACACCTTC.

V is TRBV6-5 and J is TRBJ2-5, with 7 positions matching TRBD1. V gave up 5 bases and J gave up 2 bases; unmatched junction bases: 5. The CDR3 loop spans 14 amino acids. Germline V gives CDR1 MNHEY, CDR2 SVGAGI. CDR3 DNA: TGTGCCAGCAGTGCCGGGACAGCTCAAGAGACCCAGTACTTC. Its protein is CASSAGTAQETQYF.

The chain has TRBV7-6 and TRBJ2-2; D tentatively reads TRBD1 or TRBD2 (7 bases each). The CDR3 contains 17 residues. Germline assignment: CDR1 SGHVS and CDR2 FNYEAQ. V shed 5 bases and J shed 0 bases, with 16 bases lying between them. The CDR3 DNA sequence: TGTGCCAGCAGCCCAAGACAGGGACTATCGAACACCGGGGAGCTGTTTTTT. Protein product: CASSPRQGLSNTGELFF.

V usage is TRBV9 and J usage is TRBJ1-2; D gene unclear. The V end was cut by 4 bases, the J end by 4 bases, with 17 bases between. The germline V gene encodes CDR1 SGDLS and CDR2 YYNGEE. This CDR3 has 15 residues. The CDR3 here is CASSLSGGLGYGYTF. CDR3 DNA: TGTGCCAGCAGCCTCAGTGGTGGGCTCGGCTATGGCTACACCTTC.

The chain recombines TRBV7-2 with TRBJ1-2; D is unclear. Germline CDR1 and CDR2: SGHTA and FQGNSA. The CDR3 runs to 17 residues. The V and J ends lost 6 bases and 0 bases respectively, with 20 bases between them. This chain's CDR3 is CASSSRGVGKANYGYTF. The CDR3 DNA reads as TGTGCCAGCAGTTCACGGGGTGTGGGGAAAGCTAACTATGGCTACACCTTC.

This chain joins TRBV7-2 and TRBJ1-1; no clear D gene. V lost 2 bases, J lost 5 bases, and 12 bases lay in between. This CDR3 has 14 residues. The germline V gene encodes CDR1 SGHTA and CDR2 FQGNSA. The CDR3 sequence is CASSLNQLITEAFF. In nucleotides, the CDR3 is TGTGCCAGCAGCTTAAACCAACTTATAACTGAAGCTTTCTTT.